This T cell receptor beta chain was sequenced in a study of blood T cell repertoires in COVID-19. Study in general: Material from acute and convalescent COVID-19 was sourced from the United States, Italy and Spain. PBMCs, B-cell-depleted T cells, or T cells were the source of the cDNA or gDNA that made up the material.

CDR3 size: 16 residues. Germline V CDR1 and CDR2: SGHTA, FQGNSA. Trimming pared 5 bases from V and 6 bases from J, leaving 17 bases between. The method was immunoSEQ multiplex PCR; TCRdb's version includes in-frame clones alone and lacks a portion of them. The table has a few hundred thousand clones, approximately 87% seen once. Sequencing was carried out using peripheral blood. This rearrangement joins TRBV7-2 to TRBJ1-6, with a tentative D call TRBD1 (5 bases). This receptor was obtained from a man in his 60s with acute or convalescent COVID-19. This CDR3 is CASSIPGGGLNSPLHF. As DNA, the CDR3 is TGTGCCAGCAGCATCCCCGGGGGGGGACTTAATTCACCCCTCCACTTT.